One sample yielded the 18 T cell receptor beta chains listed below, sequenced in a study of cytomegalovirus exposure and HLA in healthy donors. This PCR relied on a set of 60 Vbeta primers and 13 Jbeta primers. Generated by immunoSEQ multiplex PCR, the TCRdb table keeps only in-frame clones and is missing some. This table holds around 120,000 clones, around 72% found once. Sequenced: PBMCs. Receptors were obtained from a human donor in good health.

This clone occurred once. The junction departs from the called germline gene at one end, perhaps through a read error. Other DNA sequences of this sample code for an identical CDR3. The chain joins TRBV11-3 to TRBJ2-6, with D possibly TRBD1 on 6 matching bases. The CDR3 is made up of 17 amino acids. The V gene's germline CDR1 is SGHNT and CDR2 YENEEA. The CDR3 DNA is TGCGCCAGCAGCTTGGACCTTGGGGGCGCCGGGGCCAACGTCCTGACTTTC. As protein: CASSLDLGGAGANVLTF.

This chain joins TRBV30 and TRBJ2-2; weak D call: TRBD2 (6 bases). The germline V gene encodes CDR1 GTSNPN and CDR2 SVGIG (reference sequence). CDR3 length equals 12 residues. V lost 1 base and J lost 6, with 6 bases in between. Written as DNA, the CDR3 is TGTGCCTGGAGTGGGGGGGCCGGGGAGCTGTTTTTT. Amino acid sequence: CAWSGGAGELFF. Using reference TRBV30 and TRBJ2-2 for the parts outside the CDR3, the full variable domain is SQTIHQWPATLVQPVGSPLSLECTVEGTSNPNLYWYRQAAGRGLQLLFYSVGIGQISSEVPQNLSASRPQDRQFILSSKKLLLSDSGFYLCAWSGGAGELFFGEGSRLTVL.

This clone was detected once. The junction does not match germline at one end; this may be a read error. The chain combines TRBV7-9 with TRBJ2-3, with 9 bases matching TRBD1. Germline V gene lookup returns CDR1 SEHNR and CDR2 FQNEAQ (reference sequence). CDR3 size: 17 residues. CDR3 DNA: TGTGCCAGCACCTTAGTGGGGGGGACAGGGCGAACAGATACGCAGTATTTT. It specifies CASTLVGGTGRTDTQYF.

This clone was seen only a few times. V usage is TRBV5-1 and J usage is TRBJ1-2, with 10 bases matching TRBD1. The CDR3 spans 15 residues. J gave up 7 bases and V 3 bases, and 9 bases lay outside the gene matches. Germline V CDR1 and CDR2: SGHRS, YFSETQ. The CDR3 loop reads CASSSDPGQGGGYTF. Written as DNA, the CDR3 is TGCGCCAGCAGCTCCGATCCAGGACAGGGGGGTGGCTACACCTTC.

The chain uses TRBV5-6 and TRBJ1-1; D call uncertain. The V end was cut by 7 bases, the J end by 7 bases, with 23 bases between. The CDR3 spans 15 residues. The germline gives CDR1 SGHDT, CDR2 YYEEEE. As DNA, the CDR3 is TGTGCCAGCGCCCCGGGGAGAGGGCTGACCCATGAAGCTTTCTTT. Its translation: CASAPGRGLTHEAFF.

V gene TRBV27 combines with J gene TRBJ1-2; D not resolved. CDR1 is MNHEY and CDR2 is SMNVEV in the germline V gene (reference sequence). Trimming pared 5 bases from V and 4 bases from J, leaving 17 bases between. The CDR3 has 15 residues. The CDR3 DNA follows: TGTGCCAGCAGTAAAAGAGAGGGCGGTGCCTATGGCTACACCTTC. Encoded protein: CASSKREGGAYGYTF.

This clone was recorded a few times. The chain couples TRBV2 to TRBJ1-4; TRBD1 matches at 7 bases. V lost 6 bases and J lost 7; bases outside the gene matches: 11. Per germline, CDR1 SNHLY and CDR2 FYNNEI. This CDR3 region has 15 residues. The CDR3 region has the DNA TGTGCCAGCAGAGAGGTGGGGACAGTCTCTGAAAAACTGTTTTTT. The encoded protein is CASREVGTVSEKLFF.

J is TRBJ1-3 and V is TRBV19; 9 bases agree with TRBD1. The ends lost 2 bases at V and 2 bases at J; junction bases unmatched: 1. This CDR3 is 15 amino acids long. The germline CDR1 and CDR2 sequences are LNHDA and SQIVND (reference sequence). As DNA, the CDR3 is TGTGCCAGTAGTATACGGACAGGGGCTGGAAACACCATATATTTT. It yields the protein CASSIRTGAGNTIYF.

The chain recombines TRBV27 with TRBJ2-1; TRBD2 aligns across 11 bases. The V gene end was trimmed by 8 bases and the J gene end by 0 bases; junction bases not matched to a gene: 6. Germline-derived CDR1 and CDR2 are MNHEY and SMNVEV (reference sequence). CDR3 length: 16 residues. CDR3: CASSTSGGLSYNEQFF. In nucleotides, the CDR3 is TGTGCCAGCTCCACTAGCGGGGGCCTCTCCTACAATGAGCAGTTCTTC.

The chain carries TRBV29-1 and TRBJ1-2; perhaps TRBD1 as D (6 bases). Trimming took off 4 bases at V and 0 bases at J, with 12 bases between the two ends. The germline V gene has CDR1 SQVTM and CDR2 ANQGSEA. CDR3 length: 14 residues. CDR3 in DNA: TGCAGCGTTGGTATGGGGGCAGCTAACTATGGCTACACCTTC. It specifies CSVGMGAANYGYTF.

The table lists this clone with a few counts. The V gene is TRBV7-3, the J gene TRBJ1-2; D call uncertain. The CDR3 spans 13 residues. Trimming shortened V by 1 base and J by 9 bases, and 12 bases separated the two germline ends. The germline V gene encodes CDR1 SGHTA and CDR2 FQGTGA. CDR3 DNA sequence: TGTGCCAGCAGCTTAATGGGAGGTGGCAGCTACACCTTC. It translates to CASSLMGGGSYTF.

This chain connects TRBV5-4 to TRBJ2-6; a possible D gene is TRBD1 (5 bases). Per germline, CDR1 SGHNT and CDR2 YYREEE (reference sequence). This CDR3 has 17 amino acids. Trimming stripped 2 bases from V and 1 base from J, with 13 bases between. The CDR3 region is CASSFPRGASGANVLTF. In DNA form, the CDR3 reads TGTGCCAGCAGCTTCCCAAGGGGCGCTTCTGGGGCCAACGTCCTGACTTTC.

The chain links TRBV19 to TRBJ2-3; 15 bases agree with TRBD2. The trim removed 6 bases at V and 1 base at J, leaving 8 bases unmatched. This CDR3 contains 18 residues. Germline CDR1 reads LNHDA; CDR2 reads SQIVND (reference sequence). The CDR3 region has the DNA TGTGCCAGTAGCTGGGGACTAGCGGGGGGCCCCGGCACAGATACGCAGTATTTT. Protein product: CASSWGLAGGPGTDTQYF.

This rearrangement joins TRBV6-4 to TRBJ2-3; 8 bases map to TRBD1. This CDR3 has 17 amino acids. After removal of 2 bases from V and 0 bases from J, the junction contained 7 bases not matched to a gene. Germline CDR1 and CDR2: MRHNA and SNTAGT. This CDR3 is CASSDGNQGASTDTQYF. Here the CDR3 DNA reads TGTGCCAGCAGTGACGGGAACCAGGGGGCAAGCACAGATACGCAGTATTTT.

The J gene is TRBJ2-2, the V gene TRBV4-2, with TRBD2 matching over 7 bases. In germline, CDR1 is LGHNA, CDR2 YNFKEQ. The CDR3 is made up of 14 amino acids. V lost 1 base, J lost 6 bases, and 2 bases stayed unmatched. CDR3 sequence: CASSQGLAAGELFF. The DNA of the CDR3 is TGTGCCAGCAGCCAAGGACTAGCTGCCGGGGAGCTGTTTTTT.

The V gene is TRBV4-1, the J gene TRBJ1-2; TRBD1 might be the D (5 bases). There are 20 residues in the CDR3. Germline CDR1 and CDR2: MGHRA and YSYEKL. V was shortened by 1 base and J by 2 bases, with 26 bases between the two germline ends. The CDR3 region is CASSQGGFTGPGLTNYGYTF. CDR3 nucleotides: TGCGCCAGCAGCCAAGGAGGATTTACAGGACCGGGACTGACGAACTATGGCTACACCTTC.

The chain has TRBV2 and TRBJ2-3; D is possibly TRBD1 (6 bases). V lost 6 bases to trimming and J lost 2 bases, with 15 bases between them. Per germline, CDR1 SNHLY and CDR2 FYNNEI. This CDR3 has 15 amino acids. The CDR3 DNA reads TGTGCCAGCAGCTCCCACAGGGTGAACACAGATACGCAGTATTTT. Protein sequence: CASSSHRVNTDTQYF.

The chain has TRBV6-1 and TRBJ2-1; 11 nucleotides agree with TRBD2. The CDR3 totals 17 residues. The germline CDR1 and CDR2 sequences are MNHNS and SASEGT. V was clipped by 6 bases and J by 1 base; unmatched bases: 8. Here the CDR3 DNA reads TGTGCCAGCAGGGAACTAGCGGGAGTGGGATCCTACAATGAGCAGTTCTTC. This gives the protein CASRELAGVGSYNEQFF.